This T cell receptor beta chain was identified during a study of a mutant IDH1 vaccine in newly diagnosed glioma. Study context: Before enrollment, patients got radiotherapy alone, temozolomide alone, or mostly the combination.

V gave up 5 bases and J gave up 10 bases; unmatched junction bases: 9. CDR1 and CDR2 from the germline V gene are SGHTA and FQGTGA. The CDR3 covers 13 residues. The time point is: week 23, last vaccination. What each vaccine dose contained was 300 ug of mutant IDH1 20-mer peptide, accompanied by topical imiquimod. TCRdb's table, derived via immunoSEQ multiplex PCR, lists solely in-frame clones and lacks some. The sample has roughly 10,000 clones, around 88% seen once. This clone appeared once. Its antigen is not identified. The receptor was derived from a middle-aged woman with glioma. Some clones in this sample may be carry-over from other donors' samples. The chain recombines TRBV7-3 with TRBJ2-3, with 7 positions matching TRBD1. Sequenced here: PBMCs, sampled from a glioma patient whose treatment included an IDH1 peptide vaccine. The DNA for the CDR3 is TGTGCCAGCAGCGTCTTCGACAGGGCGGCGCAGTATTTT. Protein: CASSVFDRAAQYF.